The clone carrying this T cell receptor beta chain was counted ten times or more. Its antigen remains unknown. The data derive from a study of T cells after posttransplantation cyclophosphamide. Findings of the study overall: Later blood repertoires were often dominated by clones from the donor CD8+ memory compartment. Recipient CMV seropositivity and CMV reactivation strongly tracked TRB clonality. Skin or GI-infiltrating T cells shared few TRB sequences with blood.

Cyclophosphamide on days +3 and +4 followed busulfan-fludarabine conditioning and a marrow graft. The protocol was immunoSEQ multiplex PCR, while the TCRdb copy is restricted to in-frame clones and leaves out a portion. In total the sample includes around 8,000 clones, none of them seen once. CDR3 length equals 13 residues. V lost 6 bases and J lost 2, with 9 bases in between. Germline lookup yields CDR1 KGHSH and CDR2 LQKENI. Sequenced here: PBMCs, sampled after an allogeneic stem cell transplant with post-transplant cyclophosphamide. This chain uses TRBV18 with TRBJ2-3; tentative D call: TRBD1 (6 bases). The clonotype was recovered from a male patient aged 25 to 39 who received an allogeneic stem cell transplant from an unrelated donor, was CMV-positive, and had acute and chronic GVHD. A share of the T cells may be of graft donor origin. CDR3: CASSRTDTDTQYF. The CDR3 DNA is TGTGCCAGCTCGCGGACAGACACAGATACGCAGTATTTT.